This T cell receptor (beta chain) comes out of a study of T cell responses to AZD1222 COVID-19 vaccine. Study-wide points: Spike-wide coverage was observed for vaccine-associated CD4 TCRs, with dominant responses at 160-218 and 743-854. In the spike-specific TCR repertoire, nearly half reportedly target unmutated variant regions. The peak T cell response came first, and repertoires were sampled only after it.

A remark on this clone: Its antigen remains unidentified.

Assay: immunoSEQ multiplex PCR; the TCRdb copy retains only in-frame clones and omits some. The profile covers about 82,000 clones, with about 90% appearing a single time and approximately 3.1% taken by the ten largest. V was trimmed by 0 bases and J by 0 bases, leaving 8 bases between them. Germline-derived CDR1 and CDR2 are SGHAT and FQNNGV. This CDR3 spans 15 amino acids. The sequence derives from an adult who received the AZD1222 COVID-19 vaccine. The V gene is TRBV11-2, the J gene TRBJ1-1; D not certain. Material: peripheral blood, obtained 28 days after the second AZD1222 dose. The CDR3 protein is CASSLDSGVNTEAFF. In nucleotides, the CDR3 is TGTGCCAGCAGCTTAGATTCCGGGGTGAACACTGAAGCTTTCTTT.